The entry below describes one T cell receptor beta chain. This CDR3 comprises 16 residues. Germline CDR1 and CDR2: MNHEY and SVGAGI. Trimming stripped 3 bases from V and 7 bases from J, with 21 bases between. Clones were sequenced by immunoSEQ multiplex PCR, and TCRdb holds only the in-frame ones, with some missing. The sample holds about 210,000 clones; roughly 79% are singletons and the top ten take about 9.8%. This record comes from a study of blood T cell repertoires in COVID-19. Study at large: There were acute and convalescent COVID-19 samples, and they came from the United States, Italy and Spain. T cells, B-cell-depleted T cells, or PBMCs supplied cDNA or gDNA.

The sample taken for sequencing was PBMCs or T cells enriched from blood (not recorded which). The clonotype was recovered from a woman aged 45-65 years with acute COVID-19. V and J are TRBV6-5 and TRBJ1-1; D gene unclear. In DNA form, the CDR3 reads TGTGCCAGCAGTTATCGTCGAGGGCTTAGTAACGGTGAAGCTTTCTTT. Translation gives CASSYRRGLSNGEAFF.